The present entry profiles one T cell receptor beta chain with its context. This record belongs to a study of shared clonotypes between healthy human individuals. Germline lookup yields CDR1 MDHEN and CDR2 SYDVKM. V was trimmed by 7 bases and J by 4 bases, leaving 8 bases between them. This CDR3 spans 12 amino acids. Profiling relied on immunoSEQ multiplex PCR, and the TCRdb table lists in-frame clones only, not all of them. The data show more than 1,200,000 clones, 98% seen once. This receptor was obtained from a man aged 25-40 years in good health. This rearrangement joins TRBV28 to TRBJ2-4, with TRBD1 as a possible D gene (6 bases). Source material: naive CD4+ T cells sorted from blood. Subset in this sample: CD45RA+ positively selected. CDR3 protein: CASMDRKNIQYF. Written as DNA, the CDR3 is TGTGCCAGCATGGACAGAAAAAACATTCAGTACTTC.